Below, 4 T cell receptor beta chains from the same sample are listed, as sequenced in a study of identical twins. TCRdb recomputed calls from the 5' RACE reads with MiXCR, one row per CDR3 protein. The table records around 280,000 distinct CDR3 sequences, about 8.9% of them present only once. These data were also filed under a second study, of yellow fever vaccine responses in identical twins.

The sequenced sample was memory (CD45RO+) T cells sorted from blood. The receptors stem from a woman aged 18-29 years in good health.

This clonotype was recorded a few times. The rearrangement uses TRBV11-1 and TRBJ2-1; TRBD1 matches at 9 bases. The germline CDR1 and CDR2 sequences are SGHAT and FQDESV (reference sequence). J was trimmed by 1 base and V by 2 bases; bases with no gene match: 9. CDR3 length: 18 amino acids. CDR3: CASSLTHTGGISYNEQFF. CDR3 coding DNA: TGTGCCAGCAGCTTAACCCATACAGGGGGCATTTCCTACAATGAGCAGTTCTTC.

This chain connects TRBV12-5 to TRBJ2-1; D unclear. This CDR3 has 17 residues. The V end lost 1 base, the J end lost 7 bases, and 20 bases lay between the germline ends. Looked up from germline, CDR1 is LGHNT and CDR2 is FRNRAP. CDR3 in DNA: TGTGCTAGTGGTTTGGACCCCCCTGGAGCGTTGGGAAATGAGCAGTTCTTC. It translates to CASGLDPPGALGNEQFF.

This clonotype was seen a few times. The V and J genes are TRBV5-6 and TRBJ2-7; 15 bases align to TRBD2. J was trimmed by 0 bases and V by 0 bases; bases with no gene match: 4. This CDR3 spans 18 amino acids. Germline V lookup: CDR1 SGHDT, CDR2 YYEEEE. The CDR3 nucleotides read TGTGCCAGCAGCTTGGCCGGACTAGCGGGAGGGAGCTCCTACGAGCAGTACTTC. Protein product: CASSLAGLAGGSSYEQYF.

The V gene is TRBV28, the J gene TRBJ2-1, with D possibly TRBD2 on 5 matching bases. V was clipped by 5 bases and J by 14 bases, with 16 bases between them. Germline values: CDR1 MDHEN, CDR2 SYDVKM. CDR3 length: 12 amino acids. CDR3 DNA: TGTGCCAGCAGTCTCACGACTATGCGGGAGTTCTTC. Translating gives CASSLTTMREFF.